This T cell receptor (beta chain) was recorded in a study of Ad26.COV2.S vaccination and SARS-CoV-2 variants. The CDR3 length is 12 residues. Specified treatment: roughly 19 received Ad26.COV2.S at low or high dose, single or two shots; about 5 received placebo; per-sample allocation not given. Specimen acquisition occurred on day 63 following the initial vaccine or placebo injection. Many counts were recorded for this clone. Here immunoSEQ multiplex PCR was the method, and the copy in TCRdb shows in-frame clones only, minus some. Here the sample spans around 300,000 clones, 80% to 90% being singletons.

The material sequenced was peripheral blood, taken in a trial of Ad26.COV2.S vaccine versus placebo. This TCR derives from a person between 18 and 65 years old who received the Ad26.COV2.S COVID-19 vaccine or a placebo. The V gene is TRBV21-1, the J gene TRBJ1-2. TRBV21-1 is deemed a pseudogene. For the CDR3, the DNA is TGTGCCAGCAGCATAAAATGTGACGGCTACACCTTC. Protein: CASSIKCDGYTF.